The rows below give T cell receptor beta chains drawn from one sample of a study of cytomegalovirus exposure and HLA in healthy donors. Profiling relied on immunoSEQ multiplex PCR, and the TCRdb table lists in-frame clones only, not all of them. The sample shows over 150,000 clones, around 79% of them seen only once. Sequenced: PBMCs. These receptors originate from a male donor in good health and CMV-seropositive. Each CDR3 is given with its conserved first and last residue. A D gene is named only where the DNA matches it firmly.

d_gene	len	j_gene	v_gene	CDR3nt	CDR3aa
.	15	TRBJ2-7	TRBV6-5	TGTGCCAGCAGTTACCCCGCGGGACCCGGCTACGAGCAGTACTTC	CASSYPAGPGYEQYF
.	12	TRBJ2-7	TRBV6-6	TGTGCCAGCCGGACACCTTCCTACGAGCAGTACTTC	CASRTPSYEQYF
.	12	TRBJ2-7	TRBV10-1	TGCGCCAGCAGTGACGGGGTTAGCGAGCAGTACTTC	CASSDGVSEQYF
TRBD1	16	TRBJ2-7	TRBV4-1	TGCGCCAGCAGCCACCGGTGGAGGACAGGGTTCTACGAGCAGTACTTC	CASSHRWRTGFYEQYF
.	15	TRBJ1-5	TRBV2	TGTGCCAGCAGTGTAACAACCCTTAGCAATCAGCCCCAGCATTTT	CASSVTTLSNQPQHF
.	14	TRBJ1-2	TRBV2	TGTGCCAGCAGTGAAATCGCAGGGCCCTATGGCTACACCTTC	CASSEIAGPYGYTF
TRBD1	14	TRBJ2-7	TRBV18	TGTGCCAGCTCACCAGGGACAGGGCACTACGAGCAGTACTTC	CASSPGTGHYEQYF
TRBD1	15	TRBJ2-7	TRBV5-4	TGTGCCAGCAGCAAAGGGACAGGGAGCTCCTACGAGCAGTACTTC	CASSKGTGSSYEQYF
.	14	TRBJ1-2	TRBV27	TGTGCCAGCAGGGACAGCACATCGAACTATGGCTACACCTTC	CASRDSTSNYGYTF
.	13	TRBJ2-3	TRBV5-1	TGCGCCAGCAGTGTAAACGGGGCAGATACGCAGTATTTT	CASSVNGADTQYF
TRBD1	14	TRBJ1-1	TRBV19	TGTGCCAGTAGTGCCTGGACAGGGAACACTGAAGCTTTCTTT	CASSAWTGNTEAFF
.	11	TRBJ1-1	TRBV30	TGTGCCTGGAGTGGGGGGCCTGAAGCTTTCTTT	CAWSGGPEAFF